The clone carrying this T cell receptor beta chain was seen many times. MiXCR, applied by TCRdb to the RT-PCR reads, yields one record per CDR3 protein. The table lists a few hundred thousand distinct CDR3 sequences, roughly 15% of them singletons. The data originate from a study of response to subunit inactivated influenza vaccine. The length of the CDR3 is 17 residues. Germline CDR1 SGHRS, CDR2 YFSETQ. V lost 0 bases, J lost 4 bases, and 5 bases stayed unmatched. The sample in question was PBMCs from blood, obtained 11 to 12 days after vaccination. V is TRBV5-1 and J is TRBJ2-1; 12 bases line up with TRBD2. The source is a man aged 50 to 60 who received an inactivated influenza vaccine. The CDR3: CASSLALAGGPYNEQFF. The CDR3 DNA follows: TGCGCCAGCAGCTTGGCCCTAGCGGGAGGGCCTTACAATGAGCAGTTCTTC. Using reference TRBV5-1 and TRBJ2-1 for the parts outside the CDR3, the full variable domain is KAGVTQTPRYLIKTRGQQVTLSCSPISGHRSVSWYQQTPGQGLQFLFEYFSETQRNKGNFPGRFSGRQFSNSRSEMNVSTLELGDSALYLCASSLALAGGPYNEQFFGPGTRLTVL.